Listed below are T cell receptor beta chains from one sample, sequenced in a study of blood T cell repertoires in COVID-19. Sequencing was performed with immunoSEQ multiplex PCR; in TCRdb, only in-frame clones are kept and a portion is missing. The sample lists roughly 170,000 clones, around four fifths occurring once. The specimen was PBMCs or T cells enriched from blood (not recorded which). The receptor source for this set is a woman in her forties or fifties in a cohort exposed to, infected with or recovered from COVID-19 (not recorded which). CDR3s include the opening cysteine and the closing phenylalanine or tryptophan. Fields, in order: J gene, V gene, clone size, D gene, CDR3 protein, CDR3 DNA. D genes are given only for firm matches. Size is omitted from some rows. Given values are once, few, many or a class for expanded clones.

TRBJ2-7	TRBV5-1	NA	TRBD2	CASSLGTSGRIQQYF	TGCGCCAGCAGCTTGGGGACTAGCGGGAGAATTCAGCAGTACTTC
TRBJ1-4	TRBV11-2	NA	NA	CASSEQGEKLFF	TGTGCCAGCAGCGAGCAGGGTGAAAAACTGTTTTTT
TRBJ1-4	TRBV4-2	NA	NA	CASSQGALSVNEKLFF	TGTGCCAGCAGCCAGGGAGCGCTTTCGGTTAATGAAAAACTGTTTTTT
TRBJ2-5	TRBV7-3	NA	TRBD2	CASSFLAGGRETQYF	TGTGCCAGCAGCTTCCTAGCGGGAGGGCGGGAGACCCAGTACTTC
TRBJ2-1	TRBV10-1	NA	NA	CASSNDWGVEQFF	TGCGCCAGCAGTAACGACTGGGGGGTGGAGCAGTTCTTC
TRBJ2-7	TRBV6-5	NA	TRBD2	CASSYEAGVHEQYF	TGTGCCAGCAGTTACGAAGCGGGAGTGCACGAGCAGTACTTC
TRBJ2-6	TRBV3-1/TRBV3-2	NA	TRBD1	CASSQHDRGNSGANVLTF	TGTGCCAGCAGCCAACATGACAGGGGTAACTCTGGGGCCAACGTCCTGACTTTC
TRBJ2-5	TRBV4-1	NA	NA	CASSHTGGRTSVSKGETQYF	TGCGCCAGCAGTCATACAGGGGGCAGGACTAGCGTCTCGAAGGGGGAGACCCAGTACTTC
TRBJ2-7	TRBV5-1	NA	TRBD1	CASSPIRGTGEEQYF	TGCGCCAGCAGCCCCATCCGGGGGACAGGGGAAGAGCAGTACTTC
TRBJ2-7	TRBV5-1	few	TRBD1	CASRPTGTGKIGLGFEQYF	TGCGCCAGCAGACCCACCGGGACAGGGAAGATTGGACTAGGTTTTGAGCAGTACTTC
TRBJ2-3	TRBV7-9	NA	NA	CASSLAPAQGFTDTQYF	TGTGCCAGCAGCTTAGCGCCTGCTCAGGGATTCACAGATACGCAGTATTTT
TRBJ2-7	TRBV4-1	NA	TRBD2	CASRARQANSGSPLYEQYF	TGCGCCAGCAGGGCCCGACAGGCAAATAGCGGGAGCCCCCTCTACGAGCAGTACTTC
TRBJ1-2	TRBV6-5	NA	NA	CASRTQGGVYGYTF	TGTGCCAGCAGGACACAGGGCGGAGTCTATGGCTACACCTTC
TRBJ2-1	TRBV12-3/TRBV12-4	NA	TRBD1	CASSHDRVREQFF	TGTGCCAGCAGTCATGACAGGGTACGTGAGCAGTTCTTC
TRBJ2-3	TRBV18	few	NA	CASSRIREGGDTQYF	TGTGCCAGCTCACGAATCAGGGAAGGCGGAGATACGCAGTATTTT
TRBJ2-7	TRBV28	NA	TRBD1	CASSTGGYEQYF	TGTGCCAGCAGTACAGGGGGCTACGAGCAGTACTTC
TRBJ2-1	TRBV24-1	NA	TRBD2	CATAPSSGSSDEQFF	TGTGCCACCGCCCCCTCTAGCGGGAGCTCGGATGAGCAGTTCTTC
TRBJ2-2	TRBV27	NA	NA	CASSLSAGELFF	TGTGCCAGCAGTCTCTCGGCCGGGGAGCTGTTTTTT
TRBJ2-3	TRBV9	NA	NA	CASSTNPSSEPKDTQYF	TGTGCCAGCAGCACGAACCCTTCTAGCGAGCCCAAGGATACGCAGTATTTT
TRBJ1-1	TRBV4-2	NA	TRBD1	CASRLTGSMNTEAFF	TGTGCCAGCAGGCTGACAGGGAGTATGAACACTGAAGCTTTCTTT
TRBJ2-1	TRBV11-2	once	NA	CASSPSRRYNEQFF	TGTGCCAGCAGCCCATCCAGAAGATACAATGAGCAGTTCTTC
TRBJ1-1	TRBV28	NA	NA	CASSMNRDTEAFF	TGTGCCAGCAGTATGAACAGGGACACTGAAGCTTTCTTT
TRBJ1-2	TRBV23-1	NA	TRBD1	CASSQSEGTGMGYGYTF	TGCGCCAGCAGTCAATCTGAGGGGACAGGGATGGGCTATGGCTACACCTTC
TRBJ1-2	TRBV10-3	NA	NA	CAISVLPGDGYTF	TGTGCCATCAGTGTTCTGCCAGGCGATGGCTACACCTTC
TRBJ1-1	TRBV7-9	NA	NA	CASSWAPNQQSREAFF	TGTGCCAGCAGCTGGGCTCCAAACCAACAGTCACGTGAAGCTTTCTTT
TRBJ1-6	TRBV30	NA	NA	CAWSGGESPLHF	TGTGCCTGGAGTGGGGGGGAGTCACCCCTCCACTTT
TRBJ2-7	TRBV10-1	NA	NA	CASSEPILSGTYEQYF	TGCGCCAGCAGTGAGCCTATATTAAGCGGAACCTACGAGCAGTACTTC
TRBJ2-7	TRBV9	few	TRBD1	CASSDGVRQGKPYEQYF	TGTGCCAGCAGCGACGGGGTTCGACAGGGGAAACCCTACGAGCAGTACTTC
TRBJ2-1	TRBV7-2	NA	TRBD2	CASSLAVRGGLAEQFF	TGTGCCAGCAGCTTAGCGGTGCGGGGGGGGCTAGCTGAGCAGTTCTTC
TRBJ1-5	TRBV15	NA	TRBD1	CATSTRTDRGNITPQHF	TGTGCCACCAGCACACGCACAGACAGGGGGAATATTACGCCCCAGCATTTT
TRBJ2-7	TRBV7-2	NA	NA	CASSLEGAGVYEQYF	TGTGCCAGCAGCTTAGAGGGCGCAGGGGTCTACGAGCAGTACTTC
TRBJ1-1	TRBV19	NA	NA	CASTPLGSNTEAFF	TGTGCCAGTACCCCCTTGGGCAGTAACACTGAAGCTTTCTTT
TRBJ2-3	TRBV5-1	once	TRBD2	CASSPSGRAPQDTQYF	TGCGCCAGCAGCCCAAGCGGGAGGGCCCCTCAAGATACGCAGTATTTT
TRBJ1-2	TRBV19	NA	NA	CASRAGLRSGYTF	TGTGCCAGTAGAGCGGGACTCCGAAGCGGCTACACCTTC
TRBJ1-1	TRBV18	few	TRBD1	CASSRTGADTEAFF	TGTGCCAGCTCGCGGACAGGGGCTGACACTGAAGCTTTCTTT
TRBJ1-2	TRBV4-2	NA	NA	CASSQETGNPNYGYTF	TGTGCCAGCAGCCAAGAAACAGGCAATCCTAACTATGGCTACACCTTC
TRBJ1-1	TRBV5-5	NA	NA	CASSLYWGETEAFF	TGTGCCAGCAGCTTGTATTGGGGGGAAACTGAAGCTTTCTTT
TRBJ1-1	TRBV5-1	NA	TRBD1	CASRETGGAGTEAFF	TGCGCCAGCAGAGAAACAGGGGGCGCGGGTACTGAAGCTTTCTTT
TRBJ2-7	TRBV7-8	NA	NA	CASSPRGKPSYEQYF	TGTGCCAGCAGCCCAAGGGGCAAGCCCTCCTACGAGCAGTACTTC
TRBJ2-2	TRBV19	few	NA	CASSFGQLVNTGELFF	TGTGCCAGTAGTTTTGGACAGTTAGTGAACACCGGGGAGCTGTTTTTT
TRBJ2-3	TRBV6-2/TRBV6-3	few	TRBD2	CASSYSLAGGLSTDTQYF	TGTGCCAGCAGTTACTCTCTAGCGGGGGGGCTGAGCACAGATACGCAGTATTTT
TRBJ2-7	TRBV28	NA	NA	CASSLATRTVPVRDF	TGTGCCAGCAGTCTTGCGACCCGGACAGTCCCGGTGCGGGACTTC
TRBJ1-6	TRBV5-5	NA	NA	CASSLEGQEVSPLHF	TGTGCCAGCAGCTTGGAAGGGCAGGAGGTTTCACCCCTCCACTTT
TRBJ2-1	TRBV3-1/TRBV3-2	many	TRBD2	CASSQDGTSGGEQFF	TGTGCCAGCAGCCAAGATGGGACTAGCGGGGGGGAGCAGTTCTTC
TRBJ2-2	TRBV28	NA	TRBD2	CASSSTSGDRNTGELFF	TGTGCCAGCAGCTCGACTAGCGGAGATAGGAACACCGGGGAGCTGTTTTTT
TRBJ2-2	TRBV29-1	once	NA	CSVETEANTGELFF	TGCAGCGTTGAAACAGAAGCGAACACCGGGGAGCTGTTTTTT
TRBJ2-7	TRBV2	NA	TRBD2	CASRRGSGNSYEQYF	TGTGCCAGCAGGCGGGGTAGCGGGAACTCCTACGAGCAGTACTTC
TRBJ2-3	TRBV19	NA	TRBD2	CASSISWASGRTDTQYF	TGTGCCAGTAGTATAAGTTGGGCTAGCGGGAGGACAGATACGCAGTATTTT
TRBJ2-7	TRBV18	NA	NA	CASSPRPGSYEQYF	TGTGCCAGCTCCCCGCGGCCGGGGTCCTACGAGCAGTACTTC
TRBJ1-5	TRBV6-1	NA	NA	CASSEASSNQPQHF	TGTGCCAGCAGTGAAGCGAGTAGCAATCAGCCCCAGCATTTT
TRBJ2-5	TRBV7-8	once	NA	CASSFSGVETQYF	TGTGCCAGCAGCTTCTCAGGGGTAGAGACCCAGTACTTC
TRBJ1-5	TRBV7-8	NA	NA	CASSLARGLGASNQPQHF	TGTGCCAGCAGCTTAGCGCGGGGATTAGGGGCGAGCAATCAGCCCCAGCATTTT
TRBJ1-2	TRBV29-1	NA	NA	CSVEFGGGGYTF	TGCAGCGTTGAATTCGGGGGTGGTGGCTACACCTTC
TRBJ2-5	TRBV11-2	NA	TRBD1	CASSLDQGAWETQYF	TGTGCCAGCAGCTTAGATCAGGGGGCTTGGGAGACCCAGTACTTC